This T cell receptor beta chain was observed in a study of regulatory T cells in long-lasting Graves disease. Documented time point: persistent/refractory GD, antithyroid drugs over 5 years with positive TRAb. PBMC-derived RNA was used for the TCR library. Peripheral blood, 7.5 to 9.5 milliliters per patient, was collected in EDTA tubes. Building of the TCR beta libraries involved iRepertoire HTBI primers and Arm-PCR of CDR3 regions. TCRdb processed the multiplex PCR reads anew with MiXCR; each CDR3 protein has one entry. The sample contains roughly 300,000 distinct CDR3 sequences, 22% of which appear only once. Trimming took 6 bases from V and 4 from J, leaving 15 bases between them. The CDR3 loop spans 14 amino acids. Germline V lookup: CDR1 MDHEN, CDR2 SYDVKM. Broader study findings: Reduced TCR diversity was observed in persistent Graves' patients versus newly diagnosed patients. TRBV28, TRBJ1-2 and TRBJ2-5 were favored in persistent disease. In persistent patients, shared public clonotypes (more than 2,500) outnumbered those in new patients (around 1,000).

On this clonotype itself: Its antigen is not known.

This receptor was identified in a female donor with Graves disease. The chain has TRBV28 and TRBJ2-5; perhaps TRBD1 as D (5 bases). This sample comprised peripheral blood mononuclear cells (PBMCs), obtained when the disease was refractory, from a patient treated with antithyroid drugs. The DNA of the CDR3 is TGTGCCAGCAGACCAGGGCTGGGTACAGAGACCCAGTACTTC. Amino acids: CASRPGLGTETQYF. Using reference TRBV28 and TRBJ2-5 for the parts outside the CDR3, the full variable domain is DVKVTQSSRYLVKRTGEKVFLECVQDMDHENMFWYRQDPGLGLRLIYFSYDVKMKEKGDIPEGYSVSREKKERFSLILESASTNQTSMYLCASRPGLGTETQYFGPGTRLLVL.